Sequencing of this TCR beta chain was carried out in a study of shared clonotypes between healthy human individuals (dated by TCRdb to 2020 to 2022). As for the study more broadly: The cohort included a few men and a couple of women between 18 and 49 years of age. To estimate repertoire size and how much clonotypes are shared between individuals, the study performed deep sequencing of blood TCR repertoires from roughly five healthy adults. Libraries were prepared and TCR repertoires were sequenced by different laboratories using diverse techniques, in order to increase sequencing depth and limit assay-specific biases. For each donor, CD4 naive and CD4 memory were each run on three plates, CD8 naive on two plates, and CD8 memory on one plate. Per donor, leukapheresis produced somewhere between about 0.94 and 9 billion PBMCs.

What the research found in general, with its limitations: Based on pairwise subsampling, the degree of clonotype sharing among donors was expected to be affected by sequencing depth. Naive subsets generally had larger estimated clonotype richness than memory subsets. Because the study included only a small number of donors, the genetic and exposure-history diversity represented was limited. Sampling was restricted to blood, and TCR repertoires in tissues likely differ from the TCR repertoires found in blood. Higher generation probabilities were observed for clonotypes shared by all four sorted-subset donors than for non-shared clonotypes. About 4.5% of naive CD4, roughly 3.6% of naive CD8, about 2.5% of memory CD4, and 0.4% of memory CD8 clonotypes were shared across four donors. Even with the large sequencing depth, rarefaction of the sorted-subset datasets indicated that sequencing was incomplete.

This clone was picked up one time. Its cognate antigen has yet to be identified. No base qualities exist here, and no much larger clone lies one base off it. This specimen includes other DNA sequences encoding the same CDR3. Using the deep immunoSEQ assay, TCR CDR3 regions were amplified from genomic DNA by multiplex PCR. For each cell subset, the extracted genomic DNA was distributed evenly across all wells of several immunoSEQ 96-well plates, and each plate served as one replicate. For sorted subsets, each replicate PCR was loaded with 150 to 250 ng genomic DNA, equivalent to some 27,000 T cell genomes. Purified libraries were quantified with a Qubit 3.0 fluorometer, sized on a Bioanalyzer 2100, and re-quantified with the KAPA Library Quantification kit. A separate single-read 150-cycle Illumina NextSeq 550 flow cell was used to sequence each immunoSEQ 96-well plate. Processing in the source paper ran as follows. The immunoSEQ output contained only junctional sequences without quality scores, so filtering could not match that applied to full-length reads. Sequences were annotated with PyIR, a Python wrapper for IgBLAST v1.9, and V/J genes and CDR3 were assigned using IMGT germline references. Reads were removed for weak V/J assignments (E-value above 1e-6), missing CDR3, stop codons, out-of-frame junctions, or ambiguous translated residues. V3J clonotypes were defined as sequences sharing the same inferred V gene, J gene, and CDR3 amino acid sequence. Percentage overlap between repertoires was computed as shared unique clonotypes divided by the size of the smaller repertoire. Richness of each repertoire was evaluated using RTK rarefaction, the Chao1 estimator, and Recon v2.1 estimates of unobserved clonotypes. For all TCRbeta clonotypes obtained by the gDNA method from four donors, generation probabilities were computed with OLGA. Imported from immuneACCESS, the table was reduced by TCRdb to in-frame sequences with V and J called. These copies leave out some clones; in studies compared against another copy, an unresolved V gene accounts for under half, and the cause of the remainder is not known. That table furnishes V, J and clone size, whereas the DNA furnished D and trimming. Here the sample has approximately 1.5 million clones; less than 99% occur a single time. Of the sample, approximately 0.4% is held by the ten largest clones.

The donors were healthy, HIV-negative adults with no recently reported acute infections or vaccinations. Every donor was a Caucasian adult residing in Nashville, Tennessee, USA. CD4+ T cells were enriched through magnetic negative selection, after which naive cells were positively selected on CD45RA and the remaining negative fraction served as the memory subset. Blood was collected by leukapheresis, and PBMCs were isolated by Ficoll-Histopaque density gradient centrifugation and then cryopreserved in liquid nitrogen vapor phase. Analytical flow cytometry was used to check the purity and quantity of each magnetically sorted T cell population. From each sorted fraction, genomic DNA was isolated and quantified by UV absorbance on a Nanodrop 2000c. Trimming at the junction amounts to 2 bases on V and 5 bases on J, and the germline ends lie 7 bases apart. Taken from the germline V gene, the CDR1 and CDR2 loops are MDHEN and SYDVKM. Including cysteine and phenylalanine, the CDR3 has 13 amino acids. Only the CDR3 DNA stays, 39 bases, in frame from base 1.

Material for sequencing was naive CD4+ T cells sorted from blood. Reading the label with the study, this specimen's cell subset or site is: CD45RA+ positively selected. The chain couples TRBV28 to TRBJ2-1; TRBD2 is perhaps the D gene, given 6 matching bases. The TCR was taken from a man aged 30 to 39 in good health. The CDR3 reads CASSLAGNNEQFF. The DNA sequence is TGTGCCAGCAGTTTAGCGGGAAACAATGAGCAGTTCTTC.